This T cell receptor (beta chain) was sequenced in a study of beta chain features in type 1 diabetes. Whole-study results and caveats: Junctions at VDJ sites from type 1 diabetes patients had fewer insertions and more deletions. Whether TCRB rearrangement is influenced by HLA type went unresolved here. A closer apparent resemblance between naive, central memory and Treg TCRB repertoires was seen in patients than in healthy donors.

Expressed TCRB transcripts got sequenced, as all isolated RNA was reverse transcribed. Here immunoSEQ multiplex PCR was the method, and the copy in TCRdb shows in-frame clones only, minus some. The sample yields fewer than 650,000 clones, 15% to 17% seen once. For this clone: What it binds is not known.

Germline V gives CDR1 ENHRY, CDR2 SYGVKD. This CDR3 contains 15 residues. V trimming: 6 bases; J trimming: 7 bases; junction bases outside the gene matches: 8. The sequence came from a man between 18 and 35 years old in good health. The sequenced sample consisted of naive CD4+ T cells from blood. This chain joins TRBV10-3 and TRBJ1-4, with TRBD1 identical over 10 bases. The CDR3, as DNA: TGTGCCATCAGGGGTGACAGGGGGCGTAGTGAAAAACTGTTTTTT. Translating gives CAIRGDRGRSEKLFF.